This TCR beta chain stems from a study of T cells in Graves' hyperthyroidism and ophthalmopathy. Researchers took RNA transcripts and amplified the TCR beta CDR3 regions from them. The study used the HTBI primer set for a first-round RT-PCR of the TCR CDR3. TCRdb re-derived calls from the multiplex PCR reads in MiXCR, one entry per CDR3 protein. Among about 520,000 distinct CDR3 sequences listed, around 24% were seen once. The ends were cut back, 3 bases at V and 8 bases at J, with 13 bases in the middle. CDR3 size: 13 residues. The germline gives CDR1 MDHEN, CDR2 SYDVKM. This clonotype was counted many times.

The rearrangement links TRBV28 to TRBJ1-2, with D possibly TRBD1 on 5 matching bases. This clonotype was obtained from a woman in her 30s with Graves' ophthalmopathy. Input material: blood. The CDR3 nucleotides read TGTGCCAGCAGTTTGGAGGGACCCAGAGGCTACACCTTC. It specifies CASSLEGPRGYTF.